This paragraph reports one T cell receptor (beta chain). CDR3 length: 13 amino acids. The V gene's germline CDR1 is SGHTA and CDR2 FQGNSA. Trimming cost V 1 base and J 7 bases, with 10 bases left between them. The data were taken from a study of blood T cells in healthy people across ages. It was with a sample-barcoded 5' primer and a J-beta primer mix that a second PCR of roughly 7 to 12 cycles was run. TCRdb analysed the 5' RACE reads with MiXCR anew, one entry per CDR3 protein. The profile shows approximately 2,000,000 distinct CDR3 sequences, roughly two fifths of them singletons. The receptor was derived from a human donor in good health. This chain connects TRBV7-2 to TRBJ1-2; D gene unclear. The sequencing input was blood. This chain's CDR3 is CASSLVAAGGYTF. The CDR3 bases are TGTGCCAGCAGCTTAGTGGCGGCGGGTGGCTACACCTTC.